Listed below are T cell receptor beta chains from one sample, sequenced in a study of blood T cell repertoires in COVID-19. TCRdb keeps only in-frame clones here, not all; method: immunoSEQ multiplex PCR. The data show about 150,000 clones, roughly 84% seen once. The sequenced sample consisted of peripheral blood. These receptors originate from a man aged 50-59 years with active or convalescent COVID-19. The CDR3 runs from the conserved cysteine through the conserved F or W. Fields, in order: clone size, J gene, V gene, CDR3 protein. Clone sizes are given selectively: once, few, many, or a class where the clone is expanded.

- | TRBJ1-2 | TRBV2 | CASSDRGPVGYTF
- | TRBJ2-3 | TRBV9 | CASSDSILTSTDTQYF
- | TRBJ1-5 | TRBV19 | CASSTSGPNQPQHF
- | TRBJ2-1 | TRBV7-3 | CASSSTGGSYNEQFF
- | TRBJ1-6 | TRBV16 | CASSQQGNVSPLHF
- | TRBJ2-3 | TRBV9 | CASSSTSSTDTQYF
few | TRBJ2-7 | TRBV20-1 | CSASQGVSYEQYF
- | TRBJ1-6 | TRBV10-3 | CAISVGDSPLHF
- | TRBJ2-1 | TRBV5-6 | CASSKGTSGYNEQFF
- | TRBJ1-6 | TRBV5-1 | CASSLAGELGSPLHF
- | TRBJ1-1 | TRBV19 | CASSQQGADTEAFF
many | TRBJ2-3 | TRBV15 | CATSRPLTGITDTQYF
- | TRBJ2-1 | TRBV9 | CASSVAGHPENEQFF
- | TRBJ2-2 | TRBV3-1/TRBV3-2 | CASSQETSGTGELFF
- | TRBJ2-3 | TRBV6-6 | CASSGAGASKLGTQYF
- | TRBJ2-7 | TRBV6-5 | CASSSAGTGTYEQYF
- | TRBJ1-4 | TRBV20-1 | CSASQVVNEKLFF
- | TRBJ2-5 | TRBV6-2/TRBV6-3 | CASSYSGSGGWVETQYF
- | TRBJ2-7 | TRBV21-1 | CASSTTPTGLAGETYEQYF
- | TRBJ1-4 | TRBV25-1 | CASSVRTGEKLFF
- | TRBJ2-3 | TRBV9 | CASSPSGRSTDTQYF
- | TRBJ1-5 | TRBV5-6 | CASSFQGDIQPQHF
- | TRBJ1-2 | TRBV28 | CASSPTGYYGYTF
- | TRBJ1-5 | TRBV24-1 | CATSTGGGNQPQHF
- | TRBJ1-2 | TRBV7-2 | CASSPATRDGYTF
- | TRBJ2-2 | TRBV24-1 | CATSDFRGTNTGELFF
- | TRBJ2-5 | TRBV29-1 | CSVRGWQGRETQYF
- | TRBJ1-1 | TRBV4-2 | CASSQGEVAFF